This T cell receptor beta chain was observed in a study of spatial heterogeneity in lung cancer. In the study overall: Detected sequences consistently included more beta-chain ones than alpha-chain ones. The correlation between TCR transcript counts in tumor regions and a T cell module score from matched bulk RNA-seq was strong. Study-wide results and limits: The estimate shows that only about 7.7% of tumor T cells were covered for alpha and 13% for beta chains. Tracking of tumor mutation counts was seen in expanded intratumoral alpha and beta TCR counts. Nonsynonymous mutations, ubiquitous and regional, were tracked respectively by counts of ubiquitous and regional expanded TCRs.

TCRdb analysed the 5' RACE reads with MiXCR anew, one entry per CDR3 protein. The sample has around 18,000 distinct CDR3 sequences; 5.8% are singletons. CDR1 and CDR2 from the germline V gene are LNHDA and SQIVND (reference sequence). The CDR3 length is 12 residues. V was pared by 5 bases and J by 0 bases, with 3 bases between. Time point meaning: sample taken at primary tumor resection. This clonotype came up many times. Its antigen is unidentified. This beta chain is a stray read from a library made for alpha chains; its abundance is not meaningful. The rearrangement joins TRBV19 to TRBJ2-3; D unclear. The sample in question was lung tumor tissue, obtained at surgery. This TCR came from a female donor with early-stage non-small cell lung cancer. The CDR3 loop is CASSRSTDTQYF. The DNA for the CDR3 is TGTGCCAGTAGTCGAAGCACAGATACGCAGTATTTT.